This T cell receptor (beta chain) was obtained from a study of Graves' ophthalmopathy and Graves' hyperthyroidism. Study outcomes and limitations: In blood appeared most of the expanded thyroid clonotypes whose frequency exceeded 0.001. Using a 13-signature model, the authors split ophthalmopathy from stable hyperthyroidism, with about 90% sensitivity and 81.08% specificity.

The sample holds many counts of this clonotype. Its antigen is as yet unknown. CDR1 and CDR2 from the germline V gene are SNHLY and FYNNEI. The CDR3 runs to 14 residues. With V trimmed by 2 bases and J by 7 bases, 7 bases remained unmatched. Amplifying from RNA transcripts, the study obtained TCR beta CDR3 regions. In the first round, RT-PCR was carried out with HTBI primers, and a multiplex PCR formed the second round. TCRdb passed the multiplex PCR reads through MiXCR, listing each CDR3 protein once. The profile shows hundreds of thousands of distinct CDR3 sequences, approximately 22% of them singletons. Aged 18 to 65, the patients with hyperthyroidism had under 2 months' duration and were newly diagnosed.

The specimen was peripheral blood. V is TRBV2 and J is TRBJ1-2, with 7 positions matching TRBD1. The receptor's source is a woman under 30 with stable Graves' hyperthyroidism. Some clones in this sample may be carry-over from other donors' samples. CDR3 nucleotides: TGTGCCAGCAGTGAAAGCCCCCGGGACAGTGGCTACACCTTC. It specifies CASSESPRDSGYTF.